The entry below describes one T cell receptor (beta chain). Trimming removed 3 bases from V and 3 bases from J, with 16 bases in between. This CDR3 is 15 amino acids long. Per the germline V gene, CDR1 is SGDLS and CDR2 is YYNGEE. The data originate from a study of blood T cell repertoires in COVID-19. At the level of the study: The samples span acute and convalescent COVID-19 from the United States, Italy and Spain. Sources were T cells, B-cell-depleted T cells, or PBMCs; the material itself was cDNA or gDNA.

The repertoire was sequenced with immunoSEQ multiplex PCR; TCRdb's copy has only in-frame clones and lacks some. This table holds tens of thousands of clones, approximately 88% found once. Specimen: peripheral blood. This clonotype was sampled from a man aged 65-85 years in a cohort sampled during active COVID-19. This sequence joins TRBV9 and TRBJ2-7; D possibly corresponds to TRBD1 (5 bases). The CDR3 is CASSESTVSLYEQYF. CDR3 sequence (DNA): TGTGCCAGCAGCGAATCGACAGTCTCCCTCTACGAGCAGTACTTC.